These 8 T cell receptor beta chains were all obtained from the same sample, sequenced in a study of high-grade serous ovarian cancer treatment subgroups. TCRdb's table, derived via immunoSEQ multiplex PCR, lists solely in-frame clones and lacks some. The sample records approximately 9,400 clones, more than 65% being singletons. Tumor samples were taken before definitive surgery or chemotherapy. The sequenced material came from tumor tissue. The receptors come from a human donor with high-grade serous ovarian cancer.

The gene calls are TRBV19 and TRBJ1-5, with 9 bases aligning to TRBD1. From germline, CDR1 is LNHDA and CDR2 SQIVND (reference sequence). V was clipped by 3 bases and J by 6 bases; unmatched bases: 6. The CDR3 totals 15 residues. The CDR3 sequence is CASSIRGQGSQPQHF. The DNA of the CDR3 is TGTGCCAGTAGTATTCGGGGACAGGGTAGTCAGCCCCAGCATTTT.

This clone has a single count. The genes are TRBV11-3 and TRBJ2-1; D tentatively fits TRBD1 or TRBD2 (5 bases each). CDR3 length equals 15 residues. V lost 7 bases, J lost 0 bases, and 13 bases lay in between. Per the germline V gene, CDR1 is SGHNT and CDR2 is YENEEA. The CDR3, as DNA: TGTGCCAGCAATTCCAGGGAGAGCTCCTACAATGAGCAGTTCTTC. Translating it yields CASNSRESSYNEQFF.

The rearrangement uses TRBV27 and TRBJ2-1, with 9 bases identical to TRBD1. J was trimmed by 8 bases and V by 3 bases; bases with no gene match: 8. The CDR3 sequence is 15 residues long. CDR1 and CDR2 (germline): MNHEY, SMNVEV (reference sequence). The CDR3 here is CASSFLDTGGHEQFF. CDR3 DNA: TGTGCCAGCAGTTTTTTAGACACAGGGGGCCATGAGCAGTTCTTC.

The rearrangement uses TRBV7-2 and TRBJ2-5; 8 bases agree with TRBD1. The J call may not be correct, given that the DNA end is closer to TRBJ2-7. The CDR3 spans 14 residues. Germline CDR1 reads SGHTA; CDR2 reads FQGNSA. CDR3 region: CASRLVGQGYEQYF. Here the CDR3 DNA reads TGTGCCAGCCGGCTCGTCGGACAGGGCTACGAGCAGTACTTC.

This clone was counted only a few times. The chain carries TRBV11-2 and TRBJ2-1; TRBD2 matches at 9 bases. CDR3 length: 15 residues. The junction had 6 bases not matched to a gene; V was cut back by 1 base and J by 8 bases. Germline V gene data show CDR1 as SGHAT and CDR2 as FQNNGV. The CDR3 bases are TGTGCCAGCAGCTTAGTTGGCGGGAGGGGCGATGAGCAGTTCTTC. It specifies CASSLVGGRGDEQFF.

CDR3 sequence (DNA): TGTGCCAGCAGGGGGGGGGCCTACGAGCAGTACTTC. Encoded protein: CASRGGAYEQYF. The rearrangement joins TRBV11-2 to TRBJ2-7; TRBD2 aligns across 7 bases. The CDR3 sequence is 12 residues long. CDR1 SGHAT and CDR2 FQNNGV come from the germline V gene. The ends lost 6 bases at V and 2 bases at J; junction bases unmatched: 1.

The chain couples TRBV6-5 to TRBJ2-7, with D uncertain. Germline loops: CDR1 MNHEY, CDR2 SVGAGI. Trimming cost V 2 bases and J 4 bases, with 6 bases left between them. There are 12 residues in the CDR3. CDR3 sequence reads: CASSYGRYEQYF. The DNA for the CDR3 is TGTGCCAGCAGTTACGGCCGATACGAGCAGTACTTC.

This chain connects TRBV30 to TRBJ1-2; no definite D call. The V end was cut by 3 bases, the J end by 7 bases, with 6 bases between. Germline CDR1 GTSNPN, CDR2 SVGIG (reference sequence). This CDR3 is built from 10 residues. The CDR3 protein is CAWRGVGYTF. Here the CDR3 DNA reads TGTGCCTGGAGAGGCGTTGGCTACACCTTC. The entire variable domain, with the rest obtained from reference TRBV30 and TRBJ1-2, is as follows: SQTIHQWPATLVQPVGSPLSLECTVEGTSNPNLYWYRQAAGRGLQLLFYSVGIGQISSEVPQNLSASRPQDRQFILSSKKLLLSDSGFYLCAWRGVGYTFGSGTRLTVV.